The 16 T cell receptor beta chains given below trace back to one sample, sequenced in a study of cytomegalovirus exposure and HLA in healthy donors. 13 Jbeta primers and 60 Vbeta primers were used for the PCR. Method: immunoSEQ multiplex PCR; TCRdb's copy keeps in-frame clones and lacks some. The sample includes 110,000 or so clones, roughly three quarters of them seen just once. The sample consisted of PBMCs. The receptors derive from a man in his fifties or sixties in good health and CMV-seropositive.

This clone has only a few counts. The chain employs TRBV11-2 and TRBJ2-2, with 8 bases that match TRBD2. The germline V gene encodes CDR1 SGHAT and CDR2 FQNNGV. The CDR3 contains 15 residues. V gave up 5 bases and J gave up 1 base; unmatched junction bases: 3. The CDR3 reads CASSRLAQNTGELFF. DNA of the CDR3: TGTGCCAGCAGCCGACTAGCGCAGAACACCGGGGAGCTGTTTTTT.

The CDR3: CASSGLAGGPYEQFF. In nucleotides, the CDR3 is TGTGCCAGCAGTGGACTAGCGGGAGGGCCATATGAGCAGTTCTTC. The V call is TRBV6-5, the J call TRBJ2-1; 15 bases are a match to TRBD2. CDR1 is MNHEY and CDR2 is SVGAGI in the germline V gene. The V and J ends lost 5 bases and 8 bases, in that order; junction bases with no gene match: 4. The CDR3 has 15 amino acids.

This chain links TRBV19 with TRBJ2-7, with 9 nucleotides matching TRBD1. With V trimmed by 8 bases and J by 2 bases, 10 bases remained unmatched. The CDR3 spans 15 residues. The germline V gene has CDR1 LNHDA and CDR2 SQIVND (reference sequence). The CDR3: CASQPRDRAPYEQYF. The CDR3, as DNA: TGTGCCAGTCAACCGCGGGACAGGGCTCCCTACGAGCAGTACTTC. Variable domain in full (rest from reference TRBV19 and TRBJ2-7): DGGITQSPKYLFRKEGQNVTLSCEQNLNHDAMYWYRQDPGQGLRLIYYSQIVNDFQKGDIAEGYSVSREKKESFPLTVTSAQKNPTAFYLCASQPRDRAPYEQYFGPGTRLTVT.

This chain uses TRBV7-9 with TRBJ1-1, with a weak D call TRBD1 (5 bases). The V gene lost 10 bases and the J gene lost 4 bases, with 22 bases spanning the gap. This CDR3 is built from 15 residues. Germline loops: CDR1 SEHNR, CDR2 FQNEAQ (reference sequence). This CDR3 reads CAILLVGGRFTEAFF. CDR3 nucleotides: TGTGCCATCCTTCTAGTGGGGGGACGGTTCACTGAAGCTTTCTTT.

This chain joins TRBV27 and TRBJ1-5; no reliable D call. V was trimmed by 5 bases and J by 6 bases, leaving 14 bases between them. CDR1 is MNHEY, CDR2 SMNVEV, per germline (reference sequence). The CDR3 length is 14 residues. CDR3 bases: TGTGCCAGCAGTCTTGCGGGGTCGGGTCAGCCCCAGCATTTT. Its protein is CASSLAGSGQPQHF.

The V gene is TRBV7-2, the J gene TRBJ2-3; D gene unclear. The CDR3 runs to 15 residues. Germline V gene lookup returns CDR1 SGHTA and CDR2 FQGNSA. Trimming cost V 3 bases and J 0 bases, with 10 bases left between them. The CDR3 nucleotides are TGTGCCAGCAGCTTTCAGACACTCAGCACAGATACGCAGTATTTT. Protein: CASSFQTLSTDTQYF. Full variable domain (remainder filled in from reference TRBV7-2 and TRBJ2-3): GAGVSQSPSNKVTEKGKDVELRCDPISGHTALYWYRQSLGQGLEFLIYFQGNSAPDKSGLPSDRFSAERTGGSVSTLTIQRTQQEDSAVYLCASSFQTLSTDTQYFGPGTRLTVL.

The sample holds a few counts of this clone. The chain joins TRBV4-1 to TRBJ2-3; 9 bases fit TRBD2. Germline V gene lookup returns CDR1 MGHRA and CDR2 YSYEKL. The CDR3 totals 15 residues. V lost 0 bases and J lost 7; bases outside the gene matches: 5. The CDR3 spells CASSQDRLAENTQYF. The CDR3 DNA reads as TGCGCCAGCAGCCAAGATCGACTAGCGGAGAATACGCAGTATTTT.

The chain recombines TRBV5-1 with TRBJ1-2; D possibly corresponds to TRBD1 (6 bases). The V gene's germline CDR1 is SGHRS and CDR2 YFSETQ. The CDR3 has 16 amino acids. Between the trimmed V and J ends, which lost 5 bases and 0 bases, there was a span of 17 bases. CDR3 loop: CASSFSTGTTNYGYTF. In nucleotides, the CDR3 is TGCGCCAGCAGTTTTTCAACAGGGACAACTAACTATGGCTACACCTTC.

The chain couples TRBV5-8 to TRBJ2-7; TRBD1 matches 9 bases. J lost 5 bases, V lost 4 bases, and 10 bases had no gene match. This CDR3 has 15 residues. Germline-derived CDR1 and CDR2 are SGHTS and YDEGEE. CDR3 protein: CASSMRTGEGDEQYF. In DNA form, the CDR3 reads TGTGCCAGCAGCATGAGGACAGGGGAAGGTGACGAGCAGTACTTC. The full variable domain, its missing parts supplied by reference TRBV5-8 and TRBJ2-7, is EAGVTQSPTHLIKTRGQQATLRCSPISGHTSVYWYQQALGLGLQFLLWYDEGEERNRGNFPPRFSGRQFPNYSSELNVNALELEDSALYLCASSMRTGEGDEQYFGPGTRLTVT.

The V call is TRBV2, the J call TRBJ2-1; TRBD2 matches 7 bases. Trimming took 1 base from V and 6 from J; bases not matched to a gene: 6. The CDR3 covers 15 residues. Germline CDR1 is SNHLY and CDR2 is FYNNEI. The CDR3 bases are TGTGCCAGCAGTGAAGGGGGAGGGGCGCTCAATGAGCAGTTCTTC. Translating gives CASSEGGGALNEQFF.

The chain employs TRBV7-2 and TRBJ1-3, with D possibly being TRBD1 (5 bases). Trimming shortened V by 1 base and J by 4 bases, and 14 bases separated the two germline ends. Germline assignment: CDR1 SGHTA and CDR2 FQGNSA. The CDR3 contains 16 residues. The chain's CDR3 is CASSLEGSRGGNTIYF. CDR3 bases: TGTGCCAGCAGCTTAGAGGGGTCCCGGGGGGGAAACACCATATATTTT.

This chain joins TRBV5-6 and TRBJ1-1; a possible D gene is TRBD1 (5 bases). Trimming cost V 0 bases and J 9 bases, with 9 bases left between them. The CDR3 consists of 12 residues. Germline V gives CDR1 SGHDT, CDR2 YYEEEE. The CDR3 here is CASSLGRVQAFF. CDR3 DNA: TGTGCCAGCAGCTTGGGCAGGGTGCAAGCTTTCTTT.

The V and J genes are TRBV5-6 and TRBJ2-7, with 9 positions matching TRBD2. This CDR3 contains 16 residues. Losses at the gene ends were 4 bases for V and 5 bases for J; bases not matched to a gene: 13. Germline V gene data show CDR1 as SGHDT and CDR2 as YYEEEE. The CDR3 DNA is TGTGCCAGCAGCCAGACGCTGGTAGCGGGAGAGAACGAGCAGTACTTC. Its translation is CASSQTLVAGENEQYF.

The chain joins TRBV5-1 to TRBJ2-7; TRBD2 is a possible D gene (5 bases). V gave up 1 base and J gave up 7 bases, with 15 bases separating them. The germline gives CDR1 SGHRS, CDR2 YFSETQ. This CDR3 spans 14 amino acids. The CDR3 region is CASSLMVASTEQYF. The CDR3 nucleotides read TGCGCCAGCAGCTTGATGGTAGCGTCTACGGAGCAGTACTTC.

The chain employs TRBV19 and TRBJ1-5; TRBD1 agrees at 7 bases. Per germline, CDR1 LNHDA and CDR2 SQIVND (reference sequence). The CDR3 is 14 residues long. V dropped 6 bases and J dropped 5; count of bases not matched to a gene: 7. The CDR3, as DNA: TGTGCCAGTAGCCGTGACAGGGAGGATCAGCCCCAGCATTTT. It yields the protein CASSRDREDQPQHF.

CDR3 in DNA: TGTGCCAGCAGCGAGGGACAGGGCCACACAGATACGCAGTATTTT. Translation: CASSEGQGHTDTQYF. The gene calls are TRBV21-1 and TRBJ2-3; the D call TRBD1 from the table was never checked on the DNA. TRBV21-1 is labeled a pseudogene. The CDR3 covers 15 residues.